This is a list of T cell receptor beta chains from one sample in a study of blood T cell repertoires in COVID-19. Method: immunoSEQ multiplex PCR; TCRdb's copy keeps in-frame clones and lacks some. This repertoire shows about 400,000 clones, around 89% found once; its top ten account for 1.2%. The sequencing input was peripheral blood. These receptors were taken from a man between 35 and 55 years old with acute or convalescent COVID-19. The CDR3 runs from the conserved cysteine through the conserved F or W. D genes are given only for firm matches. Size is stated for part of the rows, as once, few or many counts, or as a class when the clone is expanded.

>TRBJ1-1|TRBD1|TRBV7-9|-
CASSLTGDEAFF
TGTGCCAGCAGCCTCACAGGGGATGAAGCTTTCTTT
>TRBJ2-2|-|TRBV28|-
CASNRGGTGELFF
TGTGCCAGCAACAGGGGGGGCACCGGGGAGCTGTTTTTT
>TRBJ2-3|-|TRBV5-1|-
CASSLGWGGRFTDTQYF
TGCGCCAGCAGCTTGGGCTGGGGGGGGCGCTTCACAGATACGCAGTATTTT
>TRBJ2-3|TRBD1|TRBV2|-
CASSVDRGGTDTQYF
TGTGCCAGCAGTGTAGACAGGGGTGGCACAGATACGCAGTATTTT
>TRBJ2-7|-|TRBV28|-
CASRDPGTPYEQYF
TGTGCCAGCAGAGATCCGGGAACGCCCTACGAGCAGTACTTC
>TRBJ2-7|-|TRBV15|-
CATSRDGGTPYEQYF
TGTGCCACCAGCAGAGATGGGGGGACCCCCTACGAGCAGTACTTC
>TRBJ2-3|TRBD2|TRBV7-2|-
CASSPSLAGDPSTDTQYF
TGTGCCAGCAGCCCGTCACTAGCGGGGGACCCTAGCACAGATACGCAGTATTTT
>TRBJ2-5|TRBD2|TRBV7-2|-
CASSLDLAGGPGTQYF
TGTGCCAGCAGCTTAGATCTAGCGGGGGGTCCCGGAACCCAGTACTTC
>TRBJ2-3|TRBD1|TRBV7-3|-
CASSPDRGLADTQYF
TGTGCCAGCAGCCCGGACAGGGGGCTTGCAGATACGCAGTATTTT
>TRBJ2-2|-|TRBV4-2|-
CASQQGTGELFF
TGTGCCAGCCAACAGGGTACCGGGGAGCTGTTTTTT
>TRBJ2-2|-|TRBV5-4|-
CASSLGRGNTGELFF
TGTGCCAGCAGCTTGGGGAGGGGGAACACCGGGGAGCTGTTTTTT
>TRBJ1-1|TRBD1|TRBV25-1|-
CASSGQGRTEAFF
TGTGCCAGCAGTGGACAGGGAAGGACTGAAGCTTTCTTT
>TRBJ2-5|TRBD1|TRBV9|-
CASSVGQGAQETQYF
TGTGCCAGCAGCGTAGGACAGGGGGCACAAGAGACCCAGTACTTC
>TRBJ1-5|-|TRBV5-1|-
CASSLGPQAVQPQHF
TGCGCCAGCAGCTTAGGGCCCCAAGCGGTTCAGCCCCAGCATTTT
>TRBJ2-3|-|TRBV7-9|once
CASSSGGAPSTDTQYF
TGTGCCAGCAGCTCGGGTGGGGCCCCAAGCACAGATACGCAGTATTTT
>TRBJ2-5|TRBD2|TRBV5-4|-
CASSLKAGLQETQYF
TGTGCCAGCAGCCTTAAAGCGGGACTCCAAGAGACCCAGTACTTC
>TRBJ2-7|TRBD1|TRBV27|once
CASSFPGQGTYEQYF
TGTGCCAGCAGTTTCCCGGGACAGGGTACCTACGAGCAGTACTTC
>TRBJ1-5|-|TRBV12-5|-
CASGLGAGRGQPQHF
TGTGCTAGTGGTTTGGGGGCGGGCAGAGGACAGCCCCAGCATTTT
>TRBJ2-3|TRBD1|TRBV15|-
CATSRLRIGGSADTQYF
TGTGCCACCAGCAGACTTCGTATAGGGGGCTCTGCAGATACGCAGTATTTT
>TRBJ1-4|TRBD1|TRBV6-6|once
CASSTGGAWNEKLFF
TGTGCCAGCAGTACAGGGGGCGCCTGGAATGAAAAACTGTTTTTT
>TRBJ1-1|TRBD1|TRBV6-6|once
CASSYNRGTGNTEAFF
TGTGCCAGCAGTTACAACCGAGGGACAGGGAACACTGAAGCTTTCTTT
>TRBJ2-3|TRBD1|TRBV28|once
CASSVTGTGAGLTQYF
TGTGCCAGCAGCGTGACCGGGACAGGGGCGGGCCTTACGCAGTATTTT
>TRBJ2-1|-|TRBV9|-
CASSAIGRSNEQFF
TGTGCCAGCAGCGCCATAGGGAGGTCCAATGAGCAGTTCTTC
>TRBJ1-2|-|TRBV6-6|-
CASSYSGNYGYTF
TGTGCCAGCAGTTACTCGGGCAATTATGGCTACACCTTC
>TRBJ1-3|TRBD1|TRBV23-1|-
CASSQRGQKDTIYF
TGCGCCAGCAGTCAACGGGGACAGAAGGACACCATATATTTT
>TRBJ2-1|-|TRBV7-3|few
CASSLYPTVDEQFF
TGTGCCAGCAGCTTATACCCAACAGTCGATGAGCAGTTCTTC
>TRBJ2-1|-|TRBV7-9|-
CASSLFQDEQFF
TGTGCCAGCAGCTTATTCCAGGATGAGCAGTTCTTC
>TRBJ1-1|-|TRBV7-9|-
CASSLAKAGSTEAFF
TGTGCCAGCAGCTTAGCGAAAGCAGGGTCCACTGAAGCTTTCTTT
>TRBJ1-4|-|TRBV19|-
CASSLQGTNEKLFF
TGTGCCAGTAGTCTCCAGGGTACTAATGAAAAACTGTTTTTT
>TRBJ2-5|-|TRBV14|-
CASSPTGRETQYF
TGTGCCAGCAGCCCCACAGGTCGGGAGACCCAGTACTTC
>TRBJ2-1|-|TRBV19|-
CASSDGRYYNEQFF
TGTGCCAGTAGCGATGGGAGGTATTACAATGAGCAGTTCTTC
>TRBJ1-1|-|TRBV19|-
CASTPLRGVEAFF
TGTGCCAGTACCCCCCTTAGGGGTGTTGAAGCTTTCTTT
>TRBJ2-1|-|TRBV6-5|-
CASRRTRTYNEQFF
TGTGCCAGCAGGCGTACGCGTACCTACAATGAGCAGTTCTTC
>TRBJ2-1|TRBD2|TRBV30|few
CAWSILAGGGNEQFF
TGTGCCTGGAGTATTTTAGCGGGAGGGGGTAATGAGCAGTTCTTC
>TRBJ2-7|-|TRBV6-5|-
CASSYLYEQYF
TGTGCCAGCAGTTACCTGTACGAGCAGTACTTC
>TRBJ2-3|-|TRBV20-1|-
CSAADTQYF
TGCAGTGCCGCAGATACGCAGTATTTT
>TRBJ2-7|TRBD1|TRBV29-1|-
CSVEKGTDIGYEQYF
TGCAGCGTTGAAAAAGGGACAGACATCGGCTACGAGCAGTACTTC
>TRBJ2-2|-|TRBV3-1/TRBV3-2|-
CASSPVLPNTGELFF
TGTGCCAGCAGCCCAGTCCTTCCGAACACCGGGGAGCTGTTTTTT
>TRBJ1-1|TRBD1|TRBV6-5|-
CASRTGTGAFF
TGTGCCAGCAGAACCGGGACAGGGGCTTTCTTT
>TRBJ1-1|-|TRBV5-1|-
CASTFGQANTEAFF
TGCGCCAGCACCTTTGGGCAGGCGAACACTGAAGCTTTCTTT
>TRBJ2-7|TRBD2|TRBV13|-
CASSVLAGEQYF
TGTGCCAGCAGCGTCCTAGCGGGGGAGCAGTACTTC
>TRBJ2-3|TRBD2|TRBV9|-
CASSMGGASGATRNTQYF
TGTGCCAGCAGCATGGGTGGAGCTAGCGGAGCAACTCGGAATACGCAGTATTTT
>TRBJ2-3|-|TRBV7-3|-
CASSLRVSGDTQYF
TGTGCCAGCAGCTTAAGGGTTTCGGGAGATACGCAGTATTTT
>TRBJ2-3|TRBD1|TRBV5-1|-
CASSLETGGTDTQYF
TGCGCCAGCAGCTTGGAGACAGGGGGCACAGATACGCAGTATTTT
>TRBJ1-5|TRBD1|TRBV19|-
CASSLLDRGFQPQHF
TGTGCCAGTAGTCTACTAGACAGGGGTTTTCAGCCCCAGCATTTT
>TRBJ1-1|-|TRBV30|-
CAWRAARDTEAFF
TGTGCCTGGAGAGCGGCGAGGGACACTGAAGCTTTCTTT
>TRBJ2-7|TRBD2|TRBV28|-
CASSTPGTSSYEQYF
TGTGCCAGCAGTACCCCCGGGACTAGCAGCTACGAGCAGTACTTC
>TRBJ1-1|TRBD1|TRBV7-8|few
CASSRWTGKNTEAFF
TGTGCCAGCAGCCGCTGGACAGGGAAAAACACTGAAGCTTTCTTT
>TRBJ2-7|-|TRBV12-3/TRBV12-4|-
CASSRQYYEQYF
TGTGCCAGCAGCAGACAGTACTACGAGCAGTACTTC
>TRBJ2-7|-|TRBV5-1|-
CASSLFSAYEQYF
TGCGCCAGCAGCTTGTTCTCAGCCTACGAGCAGTACTTC
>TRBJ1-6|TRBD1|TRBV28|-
CASRRQGVAPLHF
TGTGCCAGCAGAAGACAGGGCGTCGCACCCCTCCACTTT
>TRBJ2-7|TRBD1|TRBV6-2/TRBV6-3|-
CASSSTRQGMDEQYF
TGTGCCAGCAGTTCCACCCGACAGGGCATGGACGAGCAGTACTTC
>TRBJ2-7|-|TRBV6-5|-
CASSLGLAGEQYF
TGTGCCAGCAGCCTCGGACTCGCCGGCGAGCAGTACTTC